The 2 T cell receptor beta chains below were found in one sample sequenced in a study of blood T cells in healthy people across ages. A second PCR, run for about 7 to 11 cycles, used a sample-barcoded 5' primer plus a J-beta primer mix. TCRdb used MiXCR to reprocess the 5' RACE reads, holding one entry per CDR3 protein. This sample has about 290,000 distinct CDR3 sequences, with 27% found just once. Material for sequencing was blood. The origin of the receptors is a woman in her seventies in good health.

This clonotype was seen a handful of times. V is TRBV6-5 and J is TRBJ2-3; TRBD2 is a possible D gene (7 bases). This CDR3 comprises 13 residues. With 7 bases removed from V and 3 bases from J, the gap between germline ends came to 11 bases. Germline V gene sequence: CDR1 MNHEY, CDR2 SVGAGI. The CDR3 bases are TGTGCCAGCAAACGGGGGGCGACAGATACGCAGTATTTT. Protein: CASKRGATDTQYF.

This clonotype was counted at least ten times. CDR3 sequence: CASSHGYQETQYF. DNA of the CDR3: TGCGCCAGCAGCCACGGGTACCAAGAGACCCAGTACTTC. The chain links TRBV4-3 to TRBJ2-5; no definite D call. V lost 3 bases, J lost 0 bases, and 5 bases lay in between. The CDR3 totals 13 residues. Germline lookup yields CDR1 LGHNA and CDR2 YSLEER.